The sequence of this T cell receptor beta chain was determined in a study of blood T cell repertoires in COVID-19. About the research overall: Researchers got acute and convalescent COVID-19 samples from the United States, Italy and Spain. PBMCs, B-cell-depleted T cells, or T cells were the source of the cDNA or gDNA that made up the material.

The protocol was immunoSEQ multiplex PCR, while the TCRdb copy is restricted to in-frame clones and leaves out a portion. This table has under 150,000 clones, around four fifths appearing once. Germline V gene sequence: CDR1 SNHLY, CDR2 FYNNEI. V lost 6 bases to trimming and J lost 8 bases, with 10 bases between them. This CDR3 region has 11 residues. Cohorts were determined from participant-reported clinical history. This TCR was recovered from a woman aged 40 to 49 who had recovered from COVID-19. Specimen: PBMCs or T cells enriched from blood (not recorded which). The chain employs TRBV2 and TRBJ1-2, with a possible D match to TRBD1 (5 bases). The CDR3 region is CASRGLEGYTF. CDR3 sequence (DNA): TGTGCCAGCAGGGGACTGGAGGGCTACACCTTC. Full variable domain (rest looked up from reference TRBV2 and TRBJ1-2): EPEVTQTPSHQVTQMGQEVILRCVPISNHLYFYWYRQILGQKVEFLVSFYNNEISEKSEIFDDQFSVERPDGSNFTLKIRSTKLEDSAMYFCASRGLEGYTFGSGTRLTVV.